The T cell receptor (beta chain) described here comes from a study of blood T cell repertoires in COVID-19. Across the study: Acute and convalescent COVID-19 specimens originated in the United States, Italy and Spain.

Original handling: Counts of nucleated cells, estimated from reference gene primer amplification, were obtained. Clones were sequenced by immunoSEQ multiplex PCR, and TCRdb holds only the in-frame ones, with some missing. V, J and clone size were drawn from that table, and D and trimming were deduced from the DNA. The sample lists about 250,000 clones, over 65% seen once, with around 3.4% in the top ten. Germline V gene sequence: CDR1 LNHDA, CDR2 SQIVND (reference sequence). The CDR3 extends over 15 amino acids. Trimming removed 0 bases from V and 3 bases from J, with 10 bases in between. The TCR comes from a woman older than 75 with acute or convalescent COVID-19. Material for sequencing was peripheral blood. J is TRBJ2-3 and V is TRBV19; D perhaps matches TRBD2 (6 bases). In DNA, the CDR3 is TGTGCCAGTAGTATAGACGGGAGATCGACAGATACGCAGTATTTT. Amino acid sequence: CASSIDGRSTDTQYF.